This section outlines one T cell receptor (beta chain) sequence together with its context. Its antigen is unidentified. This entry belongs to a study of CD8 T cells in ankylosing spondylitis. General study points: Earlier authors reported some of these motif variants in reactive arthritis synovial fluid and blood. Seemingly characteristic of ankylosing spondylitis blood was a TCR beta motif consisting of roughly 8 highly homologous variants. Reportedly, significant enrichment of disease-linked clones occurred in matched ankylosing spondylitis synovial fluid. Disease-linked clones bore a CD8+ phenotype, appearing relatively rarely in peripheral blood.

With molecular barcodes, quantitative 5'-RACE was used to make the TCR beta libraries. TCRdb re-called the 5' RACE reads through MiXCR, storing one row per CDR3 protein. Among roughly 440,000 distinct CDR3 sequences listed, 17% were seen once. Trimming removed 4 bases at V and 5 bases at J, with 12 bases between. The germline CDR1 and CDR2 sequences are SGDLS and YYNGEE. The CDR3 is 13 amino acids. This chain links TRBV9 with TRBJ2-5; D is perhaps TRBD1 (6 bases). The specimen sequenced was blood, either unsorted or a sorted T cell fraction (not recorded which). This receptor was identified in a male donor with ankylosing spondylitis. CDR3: CASSKGQQETQYF. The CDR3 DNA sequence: TGTGCCAGCAGCAAGGGACAACAGGAGACCCAGTACTTC.